The clone carrying this T cell receptor beta chain was found many times. Its antigen is not identified. Naive CD8 T cells were picked out by sorting for CD8+CD4-CCR7+CD45RA+. The entry originates in a study of molecular identifiers for immune sequencing clone quantification. V lost 1 base, J lost 12 bases, and 12 bases lay in between. CDR3 length equals 11 residues. Per the germline V gene, CDR1 is DFQATT and CDR2 is SNEGSKA (reference sequence). Previously described methods and listed TCR primers produced bulk TCR libraries. TCRdb itself ran the PCR reads through MiXCR, one entry per CDR3 protein. Among about 630,000 distinct CDR3 sequences listed, 25% were seen once. The study's findings and limits: Among effectors, clones above 20 RNA copies held over 97% of molecules; among naive cells, under 1%. Detectable among about a million naive cells, according to reports, was Jurkat TCR RNA spiked in from one cell.

The rearrangement links TRBV20-1 to TRBJ1-1; tentative D call: TRBD1 (6 bases). The specimen was naive CD8+ T cells from blood, with Jurkat cell RNA spiked in. Documented subset: FACS-sorted CD8+CD4-CCR7+CD45RA+ naive T cells. This TCR derives from a human donor in good health. Some libraries in this study had Jurkat cell RNA spiked in. In DNA form, the CDR3 reads TGCAGTGCTAGAGTGGGGGCATTGCCTTTCTTT. Its translation is CSARVGALPFF.